This T cell receptor (beta chain) comes out of a study of T cell repertoires in aging, cancer and after chemotherapy. The template was genomic DNA from peripheral blood, not RNA. TRB rearrangements spanning V, D and J were amplified using mixed TRB-A/B primers. Each CDR3 protein is one row after TCRdb ran MiXCR on the multiplex PCR reads. The repertoire holds more than 1,100 distinct CDR3 sequences, with 66% as singletons. The CDR3 has 16 amino acids. Germline V lookup: CDR1 SGHVS, CDR2 FNYEAQ. Trimming stripped 1 base from V and 2 bases from J, with 12 bases between. The TCR comes from a human donor with a blood cancer. The genes are TRBV7-6 and TRBJ1-5; D remains unclear. The sequencing sample was made of blood. CDR3 in DNA: TGTGCCAGCAGCTTAGTCGGGCAGGCCCGCAATCAGCCCCAGCATTTT. The encoded protein is CASSLVGQARNQPQHF. Full variable domain (remainder filled in from reference TRBV7-6 and TRBJ1-5): GAGVSQSPRYKVTKRGQDVALRCDPISGHVSLYWYRQALGQGPEFLTYFNYEAQQDKSGLPNDRFSAERPEGSISTLTIQRTEQRDSAMYRCASSLVGQARNQPQHFGDGTRLSIL.